These T cell receptor beta chains were read from a single sample in a study of cytomegalovirus exposure and HLA in healthy donors. Libraries were prepared by immunoSEQ multiplex PCR; TCRdb keeps only in-frame clonotypes and omits some of them. The sample lists tens of thousands of clones, about four fifths occurring once. The specimen was PBMCs. The receptors were gathered from a woman in her 30s in good health and CMV-seronegative. CDR3s include the opening cysteine and the closing phenylalanine or tryptophan. D genes are given only for firm matches. Clone size is given for some rows only: seen once, a few or many times, or a class if the clone is expanded.

v_call	d_call	j_call	clone_size	cdr3_nt	cdr3_aa
TRBV9	-	TRBJ2-7	-	TGTGCCAGCAGCGTAGGGGTACAGTCCTACGAGCAGTACTTC	CASSVGVQSYEQYF
TRBV28	TRBD1	TRBJ1-1	few	TGTGCCAGCAGTTTCATGGGACAGGGGGCGGTGAACACTGAAGCTTTCTTT	CASSFMGQGAVNTEAFF
TRBV29-1	-	TRBJ2-1	-	TGCAGCGCTGCATGGGGGTTGGGGGAGGACCACAATGAGCAGTTCTTC	CSAAWGLGEDHNEQFF
TRBV4-2	-	TRBJ2-7	once	TGTGCCAGCAGCCCGATCAGGGCGGACGAGCAGTACTTC	CASSPIRADEQYF
TRBV21-1	-	TRBJ2-3	-	TGTGCCAGCAGCAAGAGGGATACAGATACGCAGTATTTT	CASSKRDTDTQYF
TRBV7-2	-	TRBJ2-5	-	TGTGCCAGCAGCCCCCCCGCGGAGACCCAGTACTTC	CASSPPAETQYF
TRBV5-1	-	TRBJ1-2	-	TGCGCCAGCAGCTTTCAGGCCCCCTATGGCTACACCTTC	CASSFQAPYGYTF
TRBV7-6	-	TRBJ1-4	few	TGTGCCAGCAGCCATCAGGGCACTAATGAAAAACTGTTTTTT	CASSHQGTNEKLFF
TRBV6-5	-	TRBJ2-1	-	TGTGCCAGCAGTACGGAGCGAGAGCAGTTCTTC	CASSTEREQFF
TRBV9	TRBD1	TRBJ2-7	-	TGTGCCAGCAGCGTAGTACGTAGGGGCCCAGGGGGCTCCTACGAGCAGTACTTC	CASSVVRRGPGGSYEQYF
TRBV7-8	-	TRBJ1-1	few	TGTGCCAGCAGCCAAATAACACAGAACACTGAAGCTTTCTTT	CASSQITQNTEAFF
TRBV5-4	TRBD2	TRBJ2-5	once	TGTGCCAGCAGCTTGGGGTCTAGCGGGGGGAGGGGGGGCCAAGAGACCCAGTACTTC	CASSLGSSGGRGGQETQYF
TRBV29-1	TRBD2	TRBJ2-3	-	TGCAGCGTCCAGGCGGGGGGCTCAGCGGATACGCAGTATTTT	CSVQAGGSADTQYF
TRBV4-3	TRBD2	TRBJ2-7	-	TGCGCCAGCAGCCAAGATCTAGCGGTTACCTACGAGCAGTACTTC	CASSQDLAVTYEQYF
TRBV30	-	TRBJ1-2	-	TGTGCCTGGAGTGGAGGTAGCTATGGCTACACCTTC	CAWSGGSYGYTF
TRBV7-6	TRBD1	TRBJ1-1	-	TGTGCCAGCAGCTGGGCCGGGACAGGAATGAACACTGAAGCTTTCTTT	CASSWAGTGMNTEAFF
TRBV11-2	-	TRBJ1-2	-	TGTGCCAGCAGCTTGGTTAGCTCTGGAGGGGGCTACACCTTC	CASSLVSSGGGYTF
TRBV5-3	-	TRBJ2-2	-	TGTGCCAGAAGCGCTGAGGAGGGAACCACCGGGGAGCTGTTTTTT	CARSAEEGTTGELFF
TRBV30	-	TRBJ1-5	-	TGTGCCTGGAGTGTAGGGGTGACACGCCAGCCCCAGCATTTT	CAWSVGVTRQPQHF
TRBV18	TRBD1	TRBJ2-7	-	TGTGCCAGCTCACCACCGTTTACTGGTCAGGGGGCGAGAGGCGAGCAGTACTTC	CASSPPFTGQGARGEQYF
TRBV2	-	TRBJ1-1	-	TGTGCCAGCAGAGCCGCGGGCCCGAACACTGAAGCTTTCTTT	CASRAAGPNTEAFF
TRBV11-2	TRBD1	TRBJ1-5	-	TGTGCCAGCAGCTCCGGGACAGGGGATCTAGGTAATCAGCCCCAGCATTTT	CASSSGTGDLGNQPQHF
TRBV28	-	TRBJ2-6	-	TGTGCCAGCAGTCTAGGACAGTCCTCTGGGGCCAACGTCCTGACTTTC	CASSLGQSSGANVLTF
TRBV7-2	-	TRBJ1-6	-	TGTGCCAGCAGCCTCCCGGGAGGCCTTGGTTCACCCCTCCACTTT	CASSLPGGLGSPLHF
TRBV11-1	-	TRBJ2-5	-	TGTGCCAGCAGCTTATTAGGCTACAGGGAACAAGAGACCCAGTACTTC	CASSLLGYREQETQYF
TRBV7-2	TRBD1	TRBJ1-2	-	TGTGCCAGCAGCAACCGGGACAGTCAGAATGGCTACACCTTC	CASSNRDSQNGYTF
TRBV14	TRBD1	TRBJ2-7	-	TGTGCCAGCTCGGGACAGAAGTACGAGCAGTACTTC	CASSGQKYEQYF
TRBV11-3	TRBD2	TRBJ2-1	once	TGTGCCAGCAGCTTAAGCGGGCGGGAGCACAATGAGCAGTTCTTC	CASSLSGREHNEQFF
TRBV7-2	TRBD2	TRBJ2-7	-	TGTGCCAGCAGCCCTTTGGCGGGAGTCTACGAGCAGTACTTC	CASSPLAGVYEQYF
TRBV6-4	-	TRBJ2-3	-	TGTGCCAGCAGTGACTCAATCGTAGGGGACACAGATACGCAGTATTTT	CASSDSIVGDTDTQYF
TRBV9	TRBD1	TRBJ2-7	-	TGTGCCAGCAGCGTAGCCGGACAGGGGTCCTACGAGCAGTACTTC	CASSVAGQGSYEQYF
TRBV21-1	-	TRBJ2-5	-	TGTGCCAGCAGCCCGGGGGGGGCTAGTGCAGAGACCCAGTACTTC	CASSPGGASAETQYF
TRBV11-3	-	TRBJ2-2	few	TGTGCCAGCAGCTTAGTCCAGGCCGGGGAGCTGTTTTTT	CASSLVQAGELFF
TRBV7-2	TRBD1	TRBJ1-4	few	TGTGCCAGCAGCCTCACAGGGGTCGATGAAAAACTGTTTTTT	CASSLTGVDEKLFF
TRBV10-2	-	TRBJ2-3	-	TGCGCCAGCACGGGGTTGGCGGGCACAGATACGCAGTATTTT	CASTGLAGTDTQYF
TRBV18	TRBD2	TRBJ2-1	-	TGTGCCAGCTCACCAGGGCTAGCGGGAGTCCATGAGCAGTTCTTC	CASSPGLAGVHEQFF
TRBV30	TRBD1	TRBJ1-4	-	TGTGCCTGGAGTCCGACAGGGGGCTATGAAAAACTGTTTTTT	CAWSPTGGYEKLFF
TRBV28	-	TRBJ1-2	once	TGTGCCAGCAGTTCCACGACAGGTCCGGGAGGCTACACCTTC	CASSSTTGPGGYTF
TRBV27	-	TRBJ2-7	-	TGTGCCAGCACTACCCGGGCGGGCCACGAGCAGTACTTC	CASTTRAGHEQYF
TRBV6-5	TRBD1	TRBJ2-7	-	TGTGCCAGCAGTTACTCGACAGGGCCACTCTACGAGCAGTACTTC	CASSYSTGPLYEQYF
TRBV18	TRBD2	TRBJ2-3	-	TGTGCCAGCTCCCCTTTTAGCGGGGCAAGCACAGATACGCAGTATTTT	CASSPFSGASTDTQYF
TRBV28	-	TRBJ1-1	-	TGTGCCAGCTGCGACATGAACACTGAAGCTTTCTTT	CASCDMNTEAFF
TRBV28	-	TRBJ1-3	-	TGTGCCAGCAGCCTCAAAAGACTGTTAGCTGGAAACACCATATATTTT	CASSLKRLLAGNTIYF
TRBV27	-	TRBJ2-3	-	TGTGCCAGCAGTTCTAGGACAGGCACAGATACGCAGTATTTT	CASSSRTGTDTQYF
TRBV4-3	TRBD2	TRBJ2-1	-	TGCGCCAGCAGTGCGGGAGCCTCCTACAATGAGCAGTTCTTC	CASSAGASYNEQFF
TRBV5-6	TRBD2	TRBJ2-7	-	TGTGCCAGCAGCCGCGGGGGAGCGGGGCCCTACGAGCAGTACTTC	CASSRGGAGPYEQYF
TRBV7-9	-	TRBJ2-1	-	TGTATGGCCGACCGGGGGTTTTTGGACAATGAGCAGTTCTTC	CMADRGFLDNEQFF
TRBV5-1	TRBD2	TRBJ2-1	-	TGCGCCAGCCGCTCCGGACTAGCGGGAGCGAATGAGCAGTTCTTC	CASRSGLAGANEQFF
TRBV10-1	TRBD1	TRBJ1-4	-	TGCGCCAGCAGTTCACTTCCGACAGGGGAAGGCGAAAAACTGTTTTTT	CASSSLPTGEGEKLFF
TRBV6-5	TRBD1	TRBJ2-5	few	TGTGCCAGCAGTCGGACAGGGGCGGAGAAGACCCAGTACTTC	CASSRTGAEKTQYF
TRBV5-1	-	TRBJ2-3	-	TGCGCCAGCAGCTTTAACAGGGCGTACACAGATACGCAGTATTTT	CASSFNRAYTDTQYF
TRBV6-1	TRBD1	TRBJ2-7	once	TGTGCCAGCACCGGGACAGGCCTCCATGAACAGTACTTC	CASTGTGLHEQYF